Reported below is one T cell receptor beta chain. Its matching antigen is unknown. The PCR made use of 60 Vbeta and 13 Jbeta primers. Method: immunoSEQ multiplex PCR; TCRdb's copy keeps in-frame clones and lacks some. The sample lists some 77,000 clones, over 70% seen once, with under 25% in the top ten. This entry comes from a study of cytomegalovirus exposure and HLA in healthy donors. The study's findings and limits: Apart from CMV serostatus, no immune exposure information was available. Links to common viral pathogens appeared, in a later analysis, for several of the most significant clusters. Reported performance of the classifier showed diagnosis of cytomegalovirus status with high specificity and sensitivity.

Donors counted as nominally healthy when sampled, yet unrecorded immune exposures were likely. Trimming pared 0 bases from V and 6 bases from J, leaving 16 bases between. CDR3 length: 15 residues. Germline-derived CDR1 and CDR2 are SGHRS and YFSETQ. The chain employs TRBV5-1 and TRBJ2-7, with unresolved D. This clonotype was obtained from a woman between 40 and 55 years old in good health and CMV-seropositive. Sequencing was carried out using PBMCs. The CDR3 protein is CASSLEMLAGGEQYF. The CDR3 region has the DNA TGCGCCAGCAGCTTGGAGATGCTGGCTGGTGGCGAGCAGTACTTC.